The TCR beta chain described here comes from a study of patients and donors after allogeneic stem cell transplantation (dated by TCRdb to 2020 to 2021). Looking up the germline V gene yields CDR1 LGHNA and CDR2 YNFKEQ. From the cysteine up to the phenylalanine, the CDR3 has a length of 17 residues. The read is trimmed to its CDR3 DNA, 51 bases read in frame from base 1. V and J are truncated by 0 bases and 0 bases respectively, leaving an intervening sequence of 12 bases. Comment on this clonotype: Its antigen is not yet known. Base qualities are not at hand, and no much larger clone is one base apart.

Library construction relied on RT-PCR. Sequencing instrument: NextSeq 550. TCRdb took the public reads, trimmed them with fastp at Q25, ran MiXCR for clone calling and kept in-frame beta chains. Here each entry gathers all rows of one CDR3 protein and keeps the most common genes and DNA. For this sample there are about 210,000 distinct CDR3 sequences; over 30% appear just once. The ten largest account for about 9.9% of the sample. The chain joins TRBV4-2 to TRBJ1-3, and possibly TRBD1, on 6 matching bases. The source is a human donor who was either an allogeneic HSCT recipient or a stem cell or donor lymphocyte infusion donor (not recorded which). It is not recorded whose cells these are; they may come from a transplant donor. Source material: blood, either unsorted or a sorted T cell fraction (not recorded which). The bases read TGTGCCAGCAGCCAAGACGTGACAGGAAGCTCTGGAAACACCATATATTTT. It encodes CASSQDVTGSSGNTIYF.